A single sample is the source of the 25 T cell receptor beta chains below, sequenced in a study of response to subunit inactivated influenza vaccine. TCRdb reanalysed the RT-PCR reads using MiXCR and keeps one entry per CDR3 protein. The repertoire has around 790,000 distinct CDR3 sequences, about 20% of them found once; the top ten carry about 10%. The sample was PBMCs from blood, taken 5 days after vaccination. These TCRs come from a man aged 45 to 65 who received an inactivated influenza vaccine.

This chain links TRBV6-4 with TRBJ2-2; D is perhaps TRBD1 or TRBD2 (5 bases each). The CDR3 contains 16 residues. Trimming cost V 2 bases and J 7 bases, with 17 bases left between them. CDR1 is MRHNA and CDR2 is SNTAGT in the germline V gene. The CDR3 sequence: CASSDPVGEQSGELFF. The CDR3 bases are TGTGCCAGCAGTGACCCCGTGGGGGAGCAGAGCGGGGAGCTGTTTTTT.

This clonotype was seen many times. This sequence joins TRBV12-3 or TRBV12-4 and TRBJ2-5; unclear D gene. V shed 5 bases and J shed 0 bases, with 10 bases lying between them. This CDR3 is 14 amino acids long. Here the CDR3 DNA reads TGTGCCAGCAGTCCTTGGACGCACCAAGAGACCCAGTACTTC. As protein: CASSPWTHQETQYF.

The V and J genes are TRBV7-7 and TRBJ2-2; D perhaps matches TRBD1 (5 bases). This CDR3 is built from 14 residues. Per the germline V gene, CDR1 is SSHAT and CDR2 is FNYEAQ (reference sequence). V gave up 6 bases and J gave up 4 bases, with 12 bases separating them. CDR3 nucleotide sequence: TGTGCCAGCAGGCCCGCCCAGGGCACCGGGGAGCTGTTTTTT. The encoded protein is CASRPAQGTGELFF.

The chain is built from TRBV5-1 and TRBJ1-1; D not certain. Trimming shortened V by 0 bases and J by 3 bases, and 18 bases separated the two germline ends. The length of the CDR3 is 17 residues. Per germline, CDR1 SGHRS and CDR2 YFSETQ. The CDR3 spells CASSLAGISLLYTEAFF. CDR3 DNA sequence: TGCGCCAGCAGCTTGGCGGGAATTTCGCTCTTGTACACTGAAGCTTTCTTT. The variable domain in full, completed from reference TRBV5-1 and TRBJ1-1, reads KAGVTQTPRYLIKTRGQQVTLSCSPISGHRSVSWYQQTPGQGLQFLFEYFSETQRNKGNFPGRFSGRQFSNSRSEMNVSTLELGDSALYLCASSLAGISLLYTEAFFGQGTRLTVV.

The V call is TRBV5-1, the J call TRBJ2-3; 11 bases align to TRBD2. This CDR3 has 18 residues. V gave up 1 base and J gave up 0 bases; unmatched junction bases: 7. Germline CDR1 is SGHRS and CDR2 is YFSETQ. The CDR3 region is CASSLTGTSGLSTDTQYF. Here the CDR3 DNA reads TGCGCCAGCAGCTTGACTGGGACTAGCGGCCTTAGCACAGATACGCAGTATTTT.

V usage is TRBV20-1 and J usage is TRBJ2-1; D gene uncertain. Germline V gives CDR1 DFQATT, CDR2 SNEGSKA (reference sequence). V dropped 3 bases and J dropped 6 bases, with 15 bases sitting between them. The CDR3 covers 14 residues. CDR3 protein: CSASAFLGGNEQFF. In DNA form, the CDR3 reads TGCAGTGCTAGTGCATTCCTAGGTGGCAATGAGCAGTTCTTC.

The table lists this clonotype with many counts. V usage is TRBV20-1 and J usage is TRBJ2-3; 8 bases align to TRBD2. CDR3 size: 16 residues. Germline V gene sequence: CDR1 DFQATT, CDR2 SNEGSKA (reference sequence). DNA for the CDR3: TGCAGCCCTACAGGGCTAGCGGGTGGGAGCACAGATACGCAGTATTTT. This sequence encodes CSPTGLAGGSTDTQYF.

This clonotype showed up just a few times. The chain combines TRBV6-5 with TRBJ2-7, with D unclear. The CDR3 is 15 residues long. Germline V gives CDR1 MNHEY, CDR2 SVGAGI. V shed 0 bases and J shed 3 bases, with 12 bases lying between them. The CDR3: CASSYSIGEIYEQYF. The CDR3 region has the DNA TGTGCCAGCAGTTACTCTATCGGAGAGATCTACGAGCAGTACTTC.

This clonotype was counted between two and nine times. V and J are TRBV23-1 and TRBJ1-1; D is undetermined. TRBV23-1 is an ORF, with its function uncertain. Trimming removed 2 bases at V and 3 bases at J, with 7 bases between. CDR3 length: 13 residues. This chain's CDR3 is CASSQRPHTEAFF. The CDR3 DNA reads TGCGCCAGCAGTCAACGTCCGCACACTGAAGCTTTCTTT.

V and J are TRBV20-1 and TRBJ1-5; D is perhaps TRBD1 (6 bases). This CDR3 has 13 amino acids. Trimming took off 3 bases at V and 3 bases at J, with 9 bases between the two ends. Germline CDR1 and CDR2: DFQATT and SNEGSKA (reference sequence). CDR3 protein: CSASAGANQPQHF. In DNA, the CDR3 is TGCAGTGCTAGCGCAGGGGCCAATCAGCCCCAGCATTTT.

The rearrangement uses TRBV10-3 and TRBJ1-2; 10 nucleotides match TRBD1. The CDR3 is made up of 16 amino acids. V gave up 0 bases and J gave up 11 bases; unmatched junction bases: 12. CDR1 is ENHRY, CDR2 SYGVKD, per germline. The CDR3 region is CAISESDAGQGKCYTF. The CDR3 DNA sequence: TGTGCCATCAGTGAGTCAGATGCGGGACAGGGGAAATGTTACACCTTC.

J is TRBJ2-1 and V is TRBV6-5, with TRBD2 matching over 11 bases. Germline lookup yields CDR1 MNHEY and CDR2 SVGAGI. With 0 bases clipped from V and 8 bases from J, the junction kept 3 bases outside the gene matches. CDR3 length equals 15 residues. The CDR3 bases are TGTGCCAGCAGTTACTCGACTAGCGGGGACTATGAGCAGTTCTTC. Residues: CASSYSTSGDYEQFF.

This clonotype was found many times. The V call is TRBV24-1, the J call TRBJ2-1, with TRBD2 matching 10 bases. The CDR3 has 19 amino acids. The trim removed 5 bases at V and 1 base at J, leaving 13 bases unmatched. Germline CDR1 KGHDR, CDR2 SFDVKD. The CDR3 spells CATSAGWLAGVGSYNEQFF. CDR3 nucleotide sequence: TGTGCCACCAGTGCCGGTTGGCTAGCGGGAGTTGGTTCCTACAATGAGCAGTTCTTC.

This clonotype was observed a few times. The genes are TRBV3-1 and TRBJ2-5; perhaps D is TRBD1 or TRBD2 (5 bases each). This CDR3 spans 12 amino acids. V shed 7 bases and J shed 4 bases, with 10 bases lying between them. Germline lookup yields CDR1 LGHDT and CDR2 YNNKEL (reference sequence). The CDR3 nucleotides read TGTGCCAGCAAATCAGGGAGAGAGACCCAGTACTTC. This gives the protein CASKSGRETQYF.

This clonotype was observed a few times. For the CDR3, the DNA is TGCAGCGCCGGCCGGGTTGGTCCCGAGACCCAGTACTTC. It codes for CSAGRVGPETQYF. This chain joins TRBV29-1 and TRBJ2-5; no clear D. This CDR3 region has 13 residues. V was shortened by 7 bases and J by 5 bases, with 17 bases between the two germline ends. The germline CDR1 and CDR2 sequences are SQVTM and ANQGSEA.

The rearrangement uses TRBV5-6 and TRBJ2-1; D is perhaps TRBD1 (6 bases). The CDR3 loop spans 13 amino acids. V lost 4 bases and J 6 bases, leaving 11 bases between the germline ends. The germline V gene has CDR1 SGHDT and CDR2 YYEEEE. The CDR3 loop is CASSPGQFNEQFF. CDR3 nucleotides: TGTGCCAGCAGCCCTGGACAGTTCAATGAGCAGTTCTTC.

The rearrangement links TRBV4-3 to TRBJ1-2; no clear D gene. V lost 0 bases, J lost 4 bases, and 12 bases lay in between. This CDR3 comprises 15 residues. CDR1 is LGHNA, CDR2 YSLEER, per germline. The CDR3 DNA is TGCGCCAGCAGCCAAGAGGGAGGCTATGGCTATGGCTACACCTTC. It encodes CASSQEGGYGYGYTF.

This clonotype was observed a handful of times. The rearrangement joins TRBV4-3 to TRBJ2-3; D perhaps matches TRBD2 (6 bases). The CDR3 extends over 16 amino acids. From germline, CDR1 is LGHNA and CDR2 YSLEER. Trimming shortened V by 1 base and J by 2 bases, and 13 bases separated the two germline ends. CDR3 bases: TGCGCCAGCAGCCAAGGGGCATGGGGGGACACAGATACGCAGTATTTT. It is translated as CASSQGAWGDTDTQYF.

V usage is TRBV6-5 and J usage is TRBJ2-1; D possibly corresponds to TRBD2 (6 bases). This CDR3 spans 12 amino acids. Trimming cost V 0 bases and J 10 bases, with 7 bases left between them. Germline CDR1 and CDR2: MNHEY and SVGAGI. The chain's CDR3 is CASSYSGGEQFF. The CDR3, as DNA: TGTGCCAGCAGTTACTCAGGAGGGGAGCAGTTCTTC.

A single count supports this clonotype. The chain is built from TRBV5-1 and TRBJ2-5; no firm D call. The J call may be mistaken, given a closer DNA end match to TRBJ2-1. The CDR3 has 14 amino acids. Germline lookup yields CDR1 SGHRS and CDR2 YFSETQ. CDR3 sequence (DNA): TGCGCCAGCAGCTTGATAACCAACCAAGAGACCCAGTTCTTC. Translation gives CASSLITNQETQFF.

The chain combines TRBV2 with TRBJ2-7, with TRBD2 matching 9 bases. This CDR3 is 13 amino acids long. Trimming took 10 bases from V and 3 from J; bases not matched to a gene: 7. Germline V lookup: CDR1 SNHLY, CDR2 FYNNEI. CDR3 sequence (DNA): TGTGCCACCTCGGAACTAGCGGGCTACGAGCAGTACTTC. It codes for CATSELAGYEQYF.

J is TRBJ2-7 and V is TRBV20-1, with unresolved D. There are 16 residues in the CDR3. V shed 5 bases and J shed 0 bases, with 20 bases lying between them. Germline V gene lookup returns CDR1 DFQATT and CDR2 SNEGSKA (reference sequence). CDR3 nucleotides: TGCAGTGCTGGCCGGACCTTGAGGCTAAACTCCTACGAGCAGTACTTC. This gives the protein CSAGRTLRLNSYEQYF.

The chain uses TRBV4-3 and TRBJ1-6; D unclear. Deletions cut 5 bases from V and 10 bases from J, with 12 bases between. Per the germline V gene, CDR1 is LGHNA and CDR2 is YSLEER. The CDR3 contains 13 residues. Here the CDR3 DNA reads TGCGCCAGCAGCGCTGGCAGGAGCTCACCCCTCCACTTT. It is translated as CASSAGRSSPLHF.

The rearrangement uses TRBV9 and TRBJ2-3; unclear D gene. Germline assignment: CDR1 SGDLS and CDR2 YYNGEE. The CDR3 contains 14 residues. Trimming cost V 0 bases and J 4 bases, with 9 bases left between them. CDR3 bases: TGTGCCAGCAGCGTAGGGGGTCGTTCAGATACGCAGTATTTT. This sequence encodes CASSVGGRSDTQYF.

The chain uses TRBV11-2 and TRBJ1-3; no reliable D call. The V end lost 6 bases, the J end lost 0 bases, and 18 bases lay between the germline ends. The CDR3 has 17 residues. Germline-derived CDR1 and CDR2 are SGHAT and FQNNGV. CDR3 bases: TGTGCCAGCAGACCACCCGGGCGGGTGGTCTCTGGAAACACCATATATTTT. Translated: CASRPPGRVVSGNTIYF.